This TCR beta chain comes out of a study of radiation and T cells in renal cell carcinoma. General study findings and limits: Irradiated tumors held more dominant CDR3 motifs than control tumors.

Concerning this clone itself: Its target is not known.

V was pared by 0 bases and J by 5 bases, with 8 bases between. The CDR3 totals 13 residues. Germline values: CDR1 SGHRS, CDR2 YFSETQ. As for treatment: treatment-naive control, cytoreductive nephrectomy. Controls were unirradiated tumors from treatment-naive cytoreductive nephrectomy patients. Clear cell pathology was present in this patient's renal cell carcinoma. Repertoires were generated with immunoSEQ multiplex PCR, while TCRdb's copy carries only in-frame clones and drops some. This sample has 19,000 or so clones, with about 55% found just once. The chain recombines TRBV5-1 with TRBJ1-2; possible D gene TRBD1, 6 bases. This receptor was identified in a middle-aged man with renal cell carcinoma. Material: tumor tissue, obtained from a patient whose treatment was nephrectomy without radiotherapy. This CDR3 is CASSLGTDYGYTF. The CDR3 DNA reads as TGCGCCAGCAGCTTGGGGACAGATTATGGCTACACCTTC.